This T cell receptor (beta chain) was obtained from a study of preoperative IRX-2 immunotherapy in early breast cancer. Treatment indicated: preoperative locoregional IRX-2 cytokine immunotherapy. This phase Ib study tested locoregional IRX-2 cytokine immunotherapy given before surgery. Sequencing used immunoSEQ multiplex PCR; TCRdb keeps in-frame clones, though not all of them. The sample yields about 26,000 clones, about 75% seen once. Germline V gives CDR1 MDHEN, CDR2 SYDVKM. CDR3 size: 18 residues. V trimming: 5 bases; J trimming: 6 bases; junction bases outside the gene matches: 14. The chain uses TRBV28 and TRBJ2-1; 12 bases are shared with TRBD2. The sequence was collected from a human donor with breast cancer. This sample comprised lymph node tissue, obtained after IRX-2 immunotherapy. The DNA for the CDR3 is TGTGCCAGCAGTCCCGGGACTAGCGGGCCAGCTCGGGGCAATGAGCAGTTCTTC. Translated: CASSPGTSGPARGNEQFF.